This TCR beta chain was profiled in a study of blood T cells in healthy people across ages. In germline, CDR1 is SEHNR, CDR2 FQNEAQ (reference sequence). This CDR3 is built from 11 residues. General observations from the study: Greater diversity and more naive CD4+ cells were seen in long-lived donors than in aged donors.

Notes on this clonotype: Its antigen is still unknown. This clone may be a read error of a much larger clone one base away.

Then a second PCR, running roughly 7 to 11 cycles, was carried out with a sample-barcoded 5' primer and a J-beta primer mix. TCRdb analysed the 5' RACE reads with MiXCR anew, one entry per CDR3 protein. The data contain 550,000 to 600,000 distinct CDR3 sequences, around half of them singletons. Sequences were obtained from blood. The TCR sequence derives from a man aged 80 or over in good health. The rearrangement uses TRBV7-9 and TRBJ2-3; no firm D call. The CDR3 bases are TGTTCCAGCAGCCAGACAGATACGCAGTATTTT. It encodes CSSSQTDTQYF.